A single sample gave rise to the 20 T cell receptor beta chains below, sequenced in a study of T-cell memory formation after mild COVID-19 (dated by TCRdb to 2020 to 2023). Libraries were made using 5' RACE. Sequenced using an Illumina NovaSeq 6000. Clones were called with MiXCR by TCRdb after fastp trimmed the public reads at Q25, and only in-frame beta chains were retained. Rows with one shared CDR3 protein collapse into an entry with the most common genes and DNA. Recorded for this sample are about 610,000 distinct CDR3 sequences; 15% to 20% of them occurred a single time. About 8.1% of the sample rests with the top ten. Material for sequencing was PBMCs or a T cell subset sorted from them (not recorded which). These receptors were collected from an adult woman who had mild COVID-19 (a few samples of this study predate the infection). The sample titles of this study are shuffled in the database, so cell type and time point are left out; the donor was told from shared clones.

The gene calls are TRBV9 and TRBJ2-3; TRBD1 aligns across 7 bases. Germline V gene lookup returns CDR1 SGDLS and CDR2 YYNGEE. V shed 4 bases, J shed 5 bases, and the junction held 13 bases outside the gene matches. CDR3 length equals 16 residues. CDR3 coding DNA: TGTGCCAGCAGCCCCCGTACAGGGGCCTACGTAGATACGCAGTATTTT. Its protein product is CASSPRTGAYVDTQYF.

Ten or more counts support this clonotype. The CDR3 here is CASSLSWRTSNQPQHF. DNA for the CDR3: TGCGCCAGCAGCCTCAGTTGGAGAACCAGCAATCAGCCCCAGCATTTT. The genes are TRBV4-3 and TRBJ1-5, with D hard to call. The CDR3 runs to 16 residues. CDR1 and CDR2 (germline): LGHNA, YSLEER. The V gene lost 4 bases and the J gene lost 1 base, with 14 bases spanning the gap.

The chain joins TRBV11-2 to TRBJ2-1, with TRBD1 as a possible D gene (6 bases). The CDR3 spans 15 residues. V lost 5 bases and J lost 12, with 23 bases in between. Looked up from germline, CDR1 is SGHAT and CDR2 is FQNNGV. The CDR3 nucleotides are TGTGCCAGCAGCCCACTGGCGTCAGGGACAATTAGGCAGTTCTTC. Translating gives CASSPLASGTIRQFF.

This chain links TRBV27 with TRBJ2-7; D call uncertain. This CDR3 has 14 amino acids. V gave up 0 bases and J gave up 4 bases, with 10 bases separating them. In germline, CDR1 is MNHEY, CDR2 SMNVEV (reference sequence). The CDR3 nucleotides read TGTGCCAGCAGTTTATCGCAGTACCTGTACGAGCAGTACTTC. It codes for CASSLSQYLYEQYF.

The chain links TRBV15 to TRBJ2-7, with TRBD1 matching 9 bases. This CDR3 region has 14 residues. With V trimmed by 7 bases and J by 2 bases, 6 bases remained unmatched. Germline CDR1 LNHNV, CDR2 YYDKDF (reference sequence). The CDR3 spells CATNPDRGPYEQYF. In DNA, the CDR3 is TGTGCCACCAACCCGGACAGGGGACCCTACGAGCAGTACTTC.

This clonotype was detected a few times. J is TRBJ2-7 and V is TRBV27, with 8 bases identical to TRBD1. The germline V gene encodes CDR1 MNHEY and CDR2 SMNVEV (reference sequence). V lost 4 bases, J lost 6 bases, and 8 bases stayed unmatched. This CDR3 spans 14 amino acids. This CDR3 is CASSSWDRPVEQYF. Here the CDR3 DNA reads TGTGCCAGCAGTTCGTGGGACAGGCCCGTCGAGCAGTACTTC.

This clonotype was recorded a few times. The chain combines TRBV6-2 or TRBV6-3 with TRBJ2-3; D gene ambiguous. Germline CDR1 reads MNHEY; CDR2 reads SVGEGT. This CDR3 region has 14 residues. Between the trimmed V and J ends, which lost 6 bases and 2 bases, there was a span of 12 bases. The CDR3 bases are TGTGCCAGCAGCTTGATGAACCCCACAGATACGCAGTATTTT. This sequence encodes CASSLMNPTDTQYF.

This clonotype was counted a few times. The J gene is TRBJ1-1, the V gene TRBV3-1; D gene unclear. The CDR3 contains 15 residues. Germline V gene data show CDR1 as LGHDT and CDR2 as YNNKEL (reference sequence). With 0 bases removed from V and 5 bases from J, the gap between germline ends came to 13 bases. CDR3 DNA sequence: TGTGCCAGCAGCCAAGATCGGGTGGTTCCAACTGAAGCTTTCTTT. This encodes CASSQDRVVPTEAFF.

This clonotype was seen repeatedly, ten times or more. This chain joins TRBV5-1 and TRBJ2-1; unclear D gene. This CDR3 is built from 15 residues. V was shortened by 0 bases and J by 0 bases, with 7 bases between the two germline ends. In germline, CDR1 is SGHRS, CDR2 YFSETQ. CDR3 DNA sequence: TGCGCCAGCAGCTTGGCCAGGAACTCCTACAATGAGCAGTTCTTC. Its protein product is CASSLARNSYNEQFF.

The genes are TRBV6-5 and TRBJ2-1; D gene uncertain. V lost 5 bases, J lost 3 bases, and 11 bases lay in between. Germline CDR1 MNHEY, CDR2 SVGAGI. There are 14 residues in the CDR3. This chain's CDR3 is CASSASPHYNEQFF. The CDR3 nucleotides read TGTGCCAGCAGTGCGAGCCCCCACTACAATGAGCAGTTCTTC.

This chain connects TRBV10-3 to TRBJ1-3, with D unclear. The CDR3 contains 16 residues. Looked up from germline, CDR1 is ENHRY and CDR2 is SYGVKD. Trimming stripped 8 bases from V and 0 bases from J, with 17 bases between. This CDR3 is CAIGNSGRSSGNTIYF. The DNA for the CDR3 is TGTGCCATCGGAAATTCCGGCAGGAGCTCTGGAAACACCATATATTTT.

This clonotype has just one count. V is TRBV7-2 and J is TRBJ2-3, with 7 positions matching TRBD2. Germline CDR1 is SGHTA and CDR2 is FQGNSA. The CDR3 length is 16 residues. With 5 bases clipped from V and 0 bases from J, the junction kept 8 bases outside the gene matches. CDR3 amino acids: CASSGGDYLSTDTQYF. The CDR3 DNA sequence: TGTGCCAGCAGCGGAGGGGACTACCTAAGCACAGATACGCAGTATTTT.

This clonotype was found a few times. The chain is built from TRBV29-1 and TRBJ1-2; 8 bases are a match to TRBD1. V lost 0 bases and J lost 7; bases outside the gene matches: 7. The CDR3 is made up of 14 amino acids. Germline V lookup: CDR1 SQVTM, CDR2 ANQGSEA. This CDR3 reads CSVEEVRGLGGYTF. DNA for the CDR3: TGCAGCGTTGAAGAGGTCAGGGGGCTCGGTGGCTACACCTTC.

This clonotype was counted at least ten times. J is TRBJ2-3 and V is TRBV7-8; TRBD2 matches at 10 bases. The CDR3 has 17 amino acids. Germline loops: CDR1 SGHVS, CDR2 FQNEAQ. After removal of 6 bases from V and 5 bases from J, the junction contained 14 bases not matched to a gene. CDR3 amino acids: CASSDLGTVAGGDTQYF. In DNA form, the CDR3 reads TGTGCCAGCAGTGACTTAGGAACAGTAGCGGGAGGAGATACGCAGTATTTT.

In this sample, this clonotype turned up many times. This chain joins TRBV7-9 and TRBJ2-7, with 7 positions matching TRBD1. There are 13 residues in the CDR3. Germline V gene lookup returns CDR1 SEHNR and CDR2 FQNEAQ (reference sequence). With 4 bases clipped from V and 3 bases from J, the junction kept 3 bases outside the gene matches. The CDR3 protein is CASSSRDSYEQYF. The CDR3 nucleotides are TGTGCCAGCAGCTCCCGGGACAGCTACGAGCAGTACTTC.

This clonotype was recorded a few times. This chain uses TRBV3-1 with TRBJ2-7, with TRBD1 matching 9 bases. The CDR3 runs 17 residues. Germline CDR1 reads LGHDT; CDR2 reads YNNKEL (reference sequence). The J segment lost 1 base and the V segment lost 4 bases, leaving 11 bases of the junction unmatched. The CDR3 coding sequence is TGTGCCAGCAGCCGTCGTCCCGGGACAGGGAGTTCCTACGAGCAGTACTTC. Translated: CASSRRPGTGSSYEQYF.

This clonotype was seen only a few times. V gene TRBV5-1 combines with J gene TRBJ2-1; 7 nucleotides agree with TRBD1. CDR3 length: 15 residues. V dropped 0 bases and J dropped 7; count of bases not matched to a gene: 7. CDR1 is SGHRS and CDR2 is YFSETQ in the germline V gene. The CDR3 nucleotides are TGCGCCAGCAGCTTGGAGGGACAGTCAACAAATGAGCAGTTCTTC. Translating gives CASSLEGQSTNEQFF.

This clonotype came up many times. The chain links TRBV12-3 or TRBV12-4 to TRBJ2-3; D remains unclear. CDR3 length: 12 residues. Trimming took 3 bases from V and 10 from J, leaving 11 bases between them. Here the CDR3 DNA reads TGTGCCAGCAGTTTGTCTTCCCCGTCGCAGTATTTT. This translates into CASSLSSPSQYF.

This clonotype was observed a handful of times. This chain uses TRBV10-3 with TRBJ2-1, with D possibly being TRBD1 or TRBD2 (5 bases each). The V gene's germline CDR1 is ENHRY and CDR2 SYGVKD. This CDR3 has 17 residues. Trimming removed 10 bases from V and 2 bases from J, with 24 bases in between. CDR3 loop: CATRGVEPGHTYNEQFF. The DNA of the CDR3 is TGTGCCACCCGCGGAGTGGAGCCGGGGCACACCTACAATGAGCAGTTCTTC.

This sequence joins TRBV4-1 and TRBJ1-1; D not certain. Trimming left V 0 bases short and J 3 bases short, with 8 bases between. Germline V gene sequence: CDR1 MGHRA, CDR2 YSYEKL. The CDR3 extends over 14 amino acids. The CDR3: CASSQEALDTEAFF. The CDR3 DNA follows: TGCGCCAGCAGCCAAGAGGCTTTGGACACTGAAGCTTTCTTT.